The 23 T cell receptor beta chains given below trace back to one sample, sequenced in a study of cytomegalovirus exposure and HLA in healthy donors. Use of 60 Vbeta and 13 Jbeta primers characterized the PCR. The table came from immunoSEQ multiplex PCR; TCRdb's copy has only in-frame clones and leaves some out. The table lists fewer than 250,000 clones, 65% to 75% of them singletons. What was sequenced was PBMCs. Source of these receptors: a man between 25 and 39 years old in good health and CMV-seropositive.

V gene TRBV18 combines with J gene TRBJ2-7; 11 bases are shared with TRBD2. Germline values: CDR1 KGHSH, CDR2 LQKENI. The CDR3 has 17 residues. J was trimmed by 4 bases and V by 3 bases; bases with no gene match: 11. CDR3 sequence (DNA): TGTGCCAGCTCACCTCCCCTCGGACTAGCGGGTCCTTACGAGCAGTACTTC. This codes for CASSPPLGLAGPYEQYF.

The chain combines TRBV2 with TRBJ2-2; D might be TRBD2 (5 bases). Germline values: CDR1 SNHLY, CDR2 FYNNEI. V shed 7 bases and J shed 5 bases, with 14 bases lying between them. The length of the CDR3 is 14 residues. CDR3 coding DNA: TGTGCCAGCACTGGATTAGCGAGAACCGGGGAGCTGTTTTTT. This gives the protein CASTGLARTGELFF.

This clone was recorded only once. The chain links TRBV6-5 to TRBJ2-5; TRBD1 matches 10 bases. J gave up 2 bases and V 4 bases, and 7 bases lay outside the gene matches. This CDR3 is built from 16 residues. Germline assignment: CDR1 MNHEY and CDR2 SVGAGI. CDR3 nucleotides: TGTGCCAGCAGTTGGGGGGGACAGGGGCCGCAAGAGACCCAGTACTTC. This sequence encodes CASSWGGQGPQETQYF.

The sample holds one count of this clone. This chain uses TRBV27 with TRBJ2-5, with D maybe TRBD2 (5 bases). The CDR3 loop spans 13 amino acids. The V gene's germline CDR1 is MNHEY and CDR2 SMNVEV (reference sequence). Trimming took off 6 bases at V and 7 bases at J, with 15 bases between the two ends. CDR3 region: CASSLSSRGTQYF. The CDR3 region has the DNA TGTGCCAGCAGCCTCTCGTCCCGGGGGACCCAGTACTTC.

The chain joins TRBV19 to TRBJ1-4; no clear D. Germline-derived CDR1 and CDR2 are LNHDA and SQIVND (reference sequence). V dropped 7 bases and J dropped 8 bases, with 20 bases sitting between them. The CDR3 totals 15 residues. The CDR3 bases are TGTGCCAGTACCCAAGCTGGCGGTTTCGGAGAAAAACTGTTTTTT. The encoded protein is CASTQAGGFGEKLFF.

V and J are TRBV6-5 and TRBJ1-3; the D gene is possibly TRBD1 (5 bases). The V gene lost 2 bases and the J gene lost 1 base, with 9 bases spanning the gap. The CDR3 is 15 residues long. The germline V gene has CDR1 MNHEY and CDR2 SVGAGI. The chain's CDR3 is CASSYGAGSGNTIYF. The CDR3 DNA reads TGTGCCAGCAGTTACGGGGCTGGTTCTGGAAACACCATATATTTT.

J is TRBJ1-2 and V is TRBV6-5; 11 bases match TRBD1. V lost 10 bases to trimming and J lost 5 bases; unmatched junction nucleotides: 6. CDR3 length: 13 amino acids. Germline V gene sequence: CDR1 MNHEY, CDR2 SVGAGI. The CDR3 sequence is CATRTGGRYGYTF. The DNA of the CDR3 is TGTGCCACCCGGACAGGGGGCAGGTATGGCTACACCTTC.

V is TRBV5-1 and J is TRBJ2-7, with D perhaps matching TRBD2 (5 bases). The CDR3 has 13 residues. CDR1 and CDR2 (germline): SGHRS, YFSETQ. With 4 bases removed from V and 2 bases from J, the gap between germline ends came to 10 bases. DNA for the CDR3: TGCGCCAGCAGCGAAACCGGGGCCTACGAGCAGTACTTC. The encoded protein is CASSETGAYEQYF.

V and J are TRBV11-2 and TRBJ2-7; D gene uncertain. The CDR3 totals 12 residues. Germline V gene data show CDR1 as SGHAT and CDR2 as FQNNGV. Trimming took 4 bases from V and 3 from J, leaving 7 bases between them. The CDR3 region is CASSYDNYEQYF. The CDR3 DNA follows: TGTGCCAGCAGCTACGACAACTACGAGCAGTACTTC.

The sample holds a few counts of this clone. The genes are TRBV2 and TRBJ1-6, with a weak D call TRBD1 (6 bases). The CDR3 runs 14 residues. Trimming stripped 5 bases from V and 10 bases from J, with 15 bases between. The germline V gene encodes CDR1 SNHLY and CDR2 FYNNEI. DNA for the CDR3: TGTGCCAGCAGTCCGGAAACAGGGTCCTCACCCCTCCACTTT. Its translation is CASSPETGSSPLHF.

Concerning this clone itself: A read error may account for a junction end that differs from germline. This chain joins TRBV23-1 and TRBJ2-4, with D maybe TRBD2 (5 bases). TRBV23-1 is sorted into the ORF group, with uncertain function. The CDR3 has 12 amino acids. The DNA for the CDR3 is TGCGCCAGCAGTCAATTTGAAACTAGATGCGACTTC. Translated, it gives CASSQFETRCDF.

The rearrangement uses TRBV5-1 and TRBJ2-5, with unresolved D. Germline CDR1 and CDR2: SGHRS and YFSETQ. V was cut by 2 bases and J by 2 bases, with 7 bases left in between. CDR3 length equals 13 residues. In nucleotides, the CDR3 is TGCGCCAGCAGCTTAGGAGTTCAAGAGACCCAGTACTTC. Amino acid sequence: CASSLGVQETQYF.

This chain connects TRBV6-4 to TRBJ1-1; TRBD1 matches 11 bases. The V and J ends lost 3 bases and 7 bases, in that order; junction bases with no gene match: 10. Germline V CDR1 and CDR2: MRHNA, SNTAGT. The length of the CDR3 is 16 residues. The CDR3 spells CASSEPLPGQGVEAFF. The DNA of the CDR3 is TGTGCCAGCAGTGAACCCCTTCCGGGACAGGGGGTTGAAGCTTTCTTT.

This rearrangement joins TRBV5-1 to TRBJ2-5; 8 nucleotides line up with TRBD2. The CDR3 runs to 18 residues. V trimming: 2 bases; J trimming: 5 bases; junction bases outside the gene matches: 17. Germline V gives CDR1 SGHRS, CDR2 YFSETQ. CDR3 DNA sequence: TGCGCCAGCAGCTTTTCTTTACGCAGCGGGAGTGCTAGGGAGACCCAGTACTTC. Translation gives CASSFSLRSGSARETQYF.

V is TRBV5-4 and J is TRBJ1-4, with unresolved D. Germline values: CDR1 SGHNT, CDR2 YYREEE (reference sequence). V dropped 5 bases and J dropped 14 bases, with 16 bases sitting between them. The CDR3 loop spans 12 amino acids. DNA for the CDR3: TGTGCCAGCAGGGGTGAGAGGATAGGCCTGTTTTTT. Translating gives CASRGERIGLFF.

The gene calls are TRBV11-2 and TRBJ1-5, with 9 bases matching TRBD1. This CDR3 is built from 16 residues. J gave up 7 bases and V 0 bases, and 7 bases lay outside the gene matches. CDR1 is SGHAT, CDR2 FQNNGV, per germline. The CDR3 sequence is CASSLDTGTGTQPQHF. CDR3 nucleotide sequence: TGTGCCAGCAGCTTAGATACCGGGACAGGGACCCAGCCCCAGCATTTT. The whole variable domain, filled in from reference TRBV11-2 and TRBJ1-5, reads EAGVAQSPRYKIIEKRQSVAFWCNPISGHATLYWYQQILGQGPKLLIQFQNNGVVDDSQLPKDRFSAERLKGVDSTLKIQPAKLEDSAVYLCASSLDTGTGTQPQHFGDGTRLSIL.

V and J are TRBV6-5 and TRBJ1-2; D is uncertain. Trimming stripped 6 bases from V and 2 bases from J, with 10 bases between. CDR1 MNHEY and CDR2 SVGAGI come from the germline V gene. The CDR3 totals 13 residues. Here the CDR3 reads CASSPGRNYGYTF. The CDR3 nucleotides are TGTGCCAGCAGCCCGGGGAGAAACTATGGCTACACCTTC.

This rearrangement joins TRBV9 to TRBJ2-7; D ambiguous. Germline lookup yields CDR1 SGDLS and CDR2 YYNGEE. There are 15 residues in the CDR3. The germline V and J ends were trimmed by 0 bases and 0 bases, with 10 bases remaining between them. The CDR3 loop reads CASSVDPKSSYEQYF. As DNA, the CDR3 is TGTGCCAGCAGCGTAGACCCGAAGAGCTCCTACGAGCAGTACTTC.

The chain employs TRBV18 and TRBJ1-1; no reliable D call. This CDR3 is 14 amino acids long. The V and J ends lost 8 bases and 1 base respectively, with 14 bases between them. Germline CDR1 is KGHSH and CDR2 is LQKENI. The CDR3: CASLFELANTEAFF. The CDR3 nucleotides read TGTGCCAGCCTATTCGAGTTAGCGAACACTGAAGCTTTCTTT. The entire variable domain, with the rest obtained from reference TRBV18 and TRBJ1-1, is as follows: NAGVMQNPRHLVRRRGQEARLRCSPMKGHSHVYWYRQLPEEGLKFMVYLQKENIIDESGMPKERFSAEFPKEGPSILRIQQVVRGDSAAYFCASLFELANTEAFFGQGTRLTVV.

This clone was seen a handful of times. The genes are TRBV28 and TRBJ1-4; D remains ambiguous. V lost 6 bases to trimming and J lost 10 bases, with 9 bases between them. Germline V gene lookup returns CDR1 MDHEN and CDR2 SYDVKM. The CDR3 covers 11 residues. The CDR3 DNA is TGTGCCAGCAGGATAGAATCAAAACTGTTTTTT. Residues: CASRIESKLFF.

This rearrangement joins TRBV5-1 to TRBJ2-7, with unresolved D. This CDR3 comprises 12 residues. The ends were cut back, 3 bases at V and 4 bases at J, with 8 bases in the middle. Germline V gene lookup returns CDR1 SGHRS and CDR2 YFSETQ. This CDR3 reads CASSSNSYEQYF. For the CDR3, the DNA is TGCGCCAGCAGCTCGAACAGTTACGAGCAGTACTTC.

The chain has TRBV11-2 and TRBJ2-2; 12 nucleotides match TRBD2. The V gene's germline CDR1 is SGHAT and CDR2 FQNNGV. The CDR3 runs 16 residues. V trimming: 6 bases; J trimming: 5 bases; junction bases outside the gene matches: 7. CDR3 loop: CASRPSGGASTGELFF. As DNA, the CDR3 is TGTGCCAGCAGACCTAGCGGGGGGGCGTCTACCGGGGAGCTGTTTTTT.

The chain recombines TRBV15 with TRBJ2-7; no clear D gene. The CDR3 totals 14 residues. Looked up from germline, CDR1 is LNHNV and CDR2 is YYDKDF (reference sequence). Trimming stripped 0 bases from V and 6 bases from J, with 12 bases between. CDR3 in amino acids: CATSRDRQRLEQYF. The CDR3 DNA reads TGTGCCACCAGCAGAGATCGGCAGCGTCTCGAGCAGTACTTC.